The 15 T cell receptor beta chains presented below share a single source sample, sequenced in a study of neurological immune-mediated disorders. Via MiXCR, TCRdb re-called the 5' RACE reads, giving one row per CDR3 protein. Among some 76,000 distinct CDR3 sequences listed, 3.2% were seen once. Sequenced input: PBMCs. Receptor source: a woman between 50 and 59 years old with multiple sclerosis.

This clonotype was seen ten or more times. The V call is TRBV15, the J call TRBJ2-1; 12 bases are shared with TRBD2. The CDR3 contains 16 residues. Germline values: CDR1 LNHNV, CDR2 YYDKDF (reference sequence). Trimming removed 0 bases from V and 7 bases from J; junction bases left unmatched: 4. The DNA for the CDR3 is TGTGCCACCAGCAGAGAGTCACTAGCGGGGGGAAATGAGCAGTTCTTC. Translated, it gives CATSRESLAGGNEQFF.

To note about this clonotype: One end of the junction does not line up with germline, which may come from a read error. The chain is built from TRBV6-2 or TRBV6-3 and TRBJ2-3, with a possible D match to TRBD2 (5 bases). The germline V gene encodes CDR1 MNHEY and CDR2 SVGEGT. The CDR3 is made up of 11 amino acids. The CDR3 DNA reads TGTGACAGCAAGCGGTCAGATACGCAGTATTTT. Translation gives CDSKRSDTQYF.

This clonotype showed up many times. V and J are TRBV28 and TRBJ2-2; D might be TRBD1 (6 bases). V lost 1 base and J 4 bases, leaving 13 bases between the germline ends. CDR1 and CDR2 (germline): MDHEN, SYDVKM. There are 16 residues in the CDR3. Written as DNA, the CDR3 is TGTGCCAGCAGTTTATTAGCGACAGGTCGCACCGGGGAGCTGTTTTTT. The encoded protein is CASSLLATGRTGELFF.

This clonotype was recorded at least ten times. This sequence joins TRBV6-4 and TRBJ1-2; the D gene is possibly TRBD1 (5 bases). V lost 0 bases, J lost 7 bases, and 9 bases lay in between. The V gene's germline CDR1 is MRHNA and CDR2 SNTAGT. The CDR3 length is 13 residues. CDR3 sequence reads: CASSDSGQGGYTF. The CDR3 region has the DNA TGTGCCAGCAGTGACTCCGGTCAGGGTGGCTACACCTTC.

The V call is TRBV25-1, the J call TRBJ1-1; no firm D call. This CDR3 contains 14 residues. From germline, CDR1 is MGHDK and CDR2 SYGVNS. Trimming cost V 2 bases and J 6 bases, with 13 bases left between them. CDR3 coding DNA: TGTGCCAGCAGTGAAGTGGGTTATCGCTCTGAAGCTTTCTTT. This sequence encodes CASSEVGYRSEAFF.

The sample holds many counts of this clonotype. The rearrangement links TRBV5-1 to TRBJ2-7, with D possibly TRBD2 on 5 matching bases. With 1 base removed from V and 2 bases from J, the gap between germline ends came to 13 bases. Per germline, CDR1 SGHRS and CDR2 YFSETQ. The CDR3 loop spans 15 amino acids. The DNA of the CDR3 is TGCGCCAGCAGCTTGACACGACTATCAACCTACGAGCAGTACTTC. Translating gives CASSLTRLSTYEQYF.

This clonotype was found many times. The CDR3 DNA follows: TGTGCCAGCAGCCCGGGTTATGTCAATGAGCAGTTCTTC. This encodes CASSPGYVNEQFF. V and J are TRBV7-6 and TRBJ2-1; D is uncertain. This CDR3 spans 13 amino acids. Germline V lookup: CDR1 SGHVS, CDR2 FNYEAQ. Trimming shortened V by 5 bases and J by 6 bases, and 11 bases separated the two germline ends.

This clonotype was counted ten times or more. V gene TRBV12-3 or TRBV12-4 combines with J gene TRBJ2-5; the match to TRBD2 covers 12 bases. V gave up 4 bases and J gave up 5 bases; unmatched junction bases: 5. The CDR3 sequence is 15 residues long. The CDR3 region is CASSSSGGAWETQYF. DNA of the CDR3: TGTGCCAGCAGTTCTAGCGGGGGGGCCTGGGAGACCCAGTACTTC.

This clonotype was picked up many times. J is TRBJ2-2 and V is TRBV20-1; 10 bases map to TRBD1. Trimming at V came to 3 bases and at J to 7 bases, leaving 5 bases not matched to a gene. CDR3 size: 14 residues. CDR1 is DFQATT, CDR2 SNEGSKA, per germline (reference sequence). The CDR3 sequence is CSASDRGQGGELFF. CDR3 sequence (DNA): TGCAGTGCTAGCGACAGGGGGCAAGGCGGGGAGCTGTTTTTT.

This clonotype was counted many times. This chain joins TRBV29-1 and TRBJ1-2, with D uncertain. V gave up 1 base and J gave up 5 bases, with 20 bases separating them. Germline lookup yields CDR1 SQVTM and CDR2 ANQGSEA. This CDR3 has 16 residues. The CDR3 bases are TGCAGCGTTGAAGGAGACGGAGGACCTTACGCATATGGCTACACCTTC. Protein sequence: CSVEGDGGPYAYGYTF.

This clonotype was observed at least ten times. The chain employs TRBV7-2 and TRBJ2-3; the D is unclear. The CDR3 length is 15 residues. Germline CDR1 and CDR2: SGHTA and FQGNSA. The V end lost 2 bases, the J end lost 1 base, and 10 bases lay between the germline ends. The CDR3: CASSLRVIRTDTQYF. The DNA for the CDR3 is TGTGCCAGCAGCTTACGGGTCATCCGCACAGATACGCAGTATTTT.

In its sample, this clonotype was seen many times. The chain is built from TRBV4-2 and TRBJ2-2; D could derive from TRBD1 or TRBD2 (5 bases each). The CDR3 extends over 16 amino acids. V was shortened by 1 base and J by 2 bases, with 11 bases between the two germline ends. Germline CDR1 is LGHNA and CDR2 is YNFKEQ. CDR3 in amino acids: CASSQASRANTGELFF. The CDR3 region has the DNA TGTGCCAGCAGCCAAGCTAGCAGGGCAAACACCGGGGAGCTGTTTTTT.

This clonotype was detected ten times or more. The chain carries TRBV10-3 and TRBJ2-7; D call uncertain. From germline, CDR1 is ENHRY and CDR2 SYGVKD. The CDR3 runs to 12 residues. Between the trimmed V and J ends, which lost 0 bases and 6 bases, there was a span of 6 bases. Here the CDR3 reads CAISESWAEQYV. CDR3 coding DNA: TGTGCCATCAGTGAGTCGTGGGCCGAGCAGTACGTC.

This clonotype was counted at least ten times. V and J are TRBV5-1 and TRBJ2-5; possible D gene TRBD1, 6 bases. V lost 4 bases and J lost 3, with 10 bases in between. The length of the CDR3 is 13 residues. CDR1 is SGHRS, CDR2 YFSETQ, per germline. In DNA, the CDR3 is TGCGCCAGCAGCCCGACAGGAGAAGAGACCCAGTACTTC. Translating gives CASSPTGEETQYF.

This clonotype was seen many times. The chain employs TRBV7-2 and TRBJ2-7, with unresolved D. The length of the CDR3 is 14 residues. V was clipped by 5 bases and J by 3 bases, with 14 bases between them. From germline, CDR1 is SGHTA and CDR2 FQGNSA. The CDR3 reads CASSLRATFYEQYF. The CDR3 nucleotides are TGTGCCAGCAGCCTAAGGGCGACCTTCTACGAGCAGTACTTC.